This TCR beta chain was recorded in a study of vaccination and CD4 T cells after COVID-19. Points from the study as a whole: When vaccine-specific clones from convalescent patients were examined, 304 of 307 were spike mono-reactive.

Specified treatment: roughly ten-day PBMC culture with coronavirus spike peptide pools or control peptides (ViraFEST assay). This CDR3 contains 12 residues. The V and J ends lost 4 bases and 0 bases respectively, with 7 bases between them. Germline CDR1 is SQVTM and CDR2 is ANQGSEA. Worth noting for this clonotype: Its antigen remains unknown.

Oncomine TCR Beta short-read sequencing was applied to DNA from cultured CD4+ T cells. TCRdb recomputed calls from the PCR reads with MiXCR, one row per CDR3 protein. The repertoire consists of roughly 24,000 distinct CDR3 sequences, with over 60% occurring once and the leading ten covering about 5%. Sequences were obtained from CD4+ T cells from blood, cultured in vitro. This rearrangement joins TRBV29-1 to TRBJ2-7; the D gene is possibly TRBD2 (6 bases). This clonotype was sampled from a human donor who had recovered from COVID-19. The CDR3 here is CSVGGISYEQYF. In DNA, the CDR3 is TGCAGCGTTGGCGGGATCTCCTACGAGCAGTACTTC.